These T cell receptor beta chains were read from a single sample in a study of response to subunit inactivated influenza vaccine. TCRdb re-analysed the RT-PCR reads in MiXCR, keeping a single row per CDR3 protein. The sample includes over 300,000 distinct CDR3 sequences, 21% of them seen just once. The sequencing here drew on PBMCs from blood, taken around 22 months after vaccination. The receptor source for this set is a man between 50 and 75 years old who received an inactivated influenza vaccine. Both conserved end residues are part of each CDR3. Each record gives: J gene, D gene, V gene, clone size, CDR3 DNA, CDR3 protein. A D gene is named only where the DNA matches it firmly. Clone size is given for some rows only: seen once, a few or many times, or a class if the clone is expanded.

>TRBJ1-2|-|TRBV5-4|-
TGTGCCAGCAGCTTGGTTGACTCTAACTATGGCTACACCTTC
CASSLVDSNYGYTF
>TRBJ1-2|-|TRBV13|-
TGTGCCAGCAGCTTCTTCCCGACAACTGCCTATGGCTACACCTTC
CASSFFPTTAYGYTF
>TRBJ1-5|-|TRBV7-2|-
TGTGCCAGCAGCTCTCAGGGTATTCGCAATCAGCCCCAGCATTTT
CASSSQGIRNQPQHF
>TRBJ1-1|-|TRBV5-1|many
TGCGCCAGCAGCTTTGAGGTCCGGAACACTGAAGCTTTCTTT
CASSFEVRNTEAFF
>TRBJ2-3|-|TRBV14|-
TGTGCCAGCAGCCCCTTCCAGGGGGGTGGAAGCACAGATACGCAGTATTTT
CASSPFQGGGSTDTQYF
>TRBJ1-6|TRBD1|TRBV20-1|many
TGCAGTGCTAGAGAAGCTAACAGGGGCGCTAATTCACCCCTCCACTTT
CSAREANRGANSPLHF
>TRBJ2-1|TRBD2|TRBV14|few
TGTGCCAGCAGCCTCCCGGGACTAGGCTACAATGAGCAGTTCTTC
CASSLPGLGYNEQFF
>TRBJ2-2|-|TRBV11-2|-
TGTGCCAGCAGCCCACGCTGGGGGGAACGCAACACCGGGGAGCTGTTTTTT
CASSPRWGERNTGELFF
>TRBJ2-7|-|TRBV12-3/TRBV12-4|-
TGTGCCAGCAGTTTTGGGGGAATTTTACACGAGCAGTACTTC
CASSFGGILHEQYF
>TRBJ1-2|TRBD1|TRBV12-3/TRBV12-4|-
TGTGCCAGCAGTCCAGGACAGGGGGCGGAAGGCTACACCTTC
CASSPGQGAEGYTF
>TRBJ2-1|-|TRBV4-3|-
TGCGCCAGCAGCCAATTTTCCGGGATAGGCTCCTACAATGAGCAGTTCTTC
CASSQFSGIGSYNEQFF
>TRBJ1-6|-|TRBV20-1|few
TGCAGTGCTAGAGAGAGTAATTCACCCCTCCACTTT
CSARESNSPLHF
>TRBJ1-2|TRBD1|TRBV29-1|few
TGCAGCGTTGGAAGGACAGGGTCTGACTATGGCTACACCTTC
CSVGRTGSDYGYTF
>TRBJ2-2|TRBD1|TRBV10-2|-
TGCGCCAGCAGTGAGCCGACAGGGCACGGGGAGCTGTTTTTT
CASSEPTGHGELFF
>TRBJ2-1|-|TRBV5-1|few
TGCGCCAGCAGCTTGGATTGGGTAGGGGTCGATGAGCAGTTCTTC
CASSLDWVGVDEQFF
>TRBJ2-3|-|TRBV18|-
TGTGCCAGCTCACCAGGGGCGGGAGATACGCAGTATTTT
CASSPGAGDTQYF
>TRBJ2-3|-|TRBV9|-
TGTGCCAGCAGCGTAGTTGGGGGGACGCAGTATTTT
CASSVVGGTQYF
>TRBJ2-3|TRBD2|TRBV10-3|-
TGTGCCATCAATCCGGGAGGGATTAGCACAGATACGCAGTATTTT
CAINPGGISTDTQYF
>TRBJ2-1|-|TRBV7-9|-
TGTGCCAGCAGTTGGACCAGTTCCTACAATGAGCAGTTCTTC
CASSWTSSYNEQFF
>TRBJ1-2|TRBD1|TRBV29-1|-
TGCAGCGTCCCCAAAGGGACAGGGGCAAATGGCTACACCTTC
CSVPKGTGANGYTF